The source of this TCR beta chain is a study of cytomegalovirus exposure and HLA in healthy donors. Study information: Researchers found that 81% of under 450 genotyped donors fell within the Caucasian-associated ancestry cluster.

The CDR3 runs to 14 residues. The germline gives CDR1 MNHNS, CDR2 SASEGT. With 6 bases removed from V and 4 bases from J, the gap between germline ends came to 15 bases. The PCR had 60 Vbeta and 13 Jbeta primers. Original analysis: In a later analysis, 10 million to 11 million of 75 million to 85 million unique beta chains occurred in at least two donors. Sequencing was performed with immunoSEQ multiplex PCR; in TCRdb, only in-frame clones are kept and a portion is missing. Clone size and V and J calls were adopted from that table, with D and trimming inferred from the DNA. Of about 160,000 clones listed, 79% were seen once; the top ten hold roughly 2%.

The chain links TRBV6-1 to TRBJ1-2; D perhaps matches TRBD1 (5 bases). This TCR was sampled from a man in his forties in good health and CMV-seronegative. Input material: PBMCs. CDR3 DNA sequence: TGTGCCAGCAGAATCGGGCAGGGTGGCTATGGCTACACCTTC. Residues: CASRIGQGGYGYTF.